The source of this TCR beta chain is a study of shared clonotypes between healthy human individuals. Looking at the study overall: Donors had three CD4 naive, three CD4 memory, two CD8 naive and one CD8 memory plate apiece.

Several immunoSEQ plates held equal portions of the genomic DNA taken from each subset. Per sorted-subset replicate PCR, input was approximately 180 ng DNA, representing about 30,000 T cell genomes. TCRdb's table, derived via immunoSEQ multiplex PCR, lists solely in-frame clones and lacks some. The sample records over 2 million clones, just under 95% being singletons. The CDR3 has 14 residues. Deletions cut 4 bases from V and 2 bases from J, with 8 bases between. Germline V gene lookup returns CDR1 MNHNY and CDR2 SVGAGI (reference sequence). CD4+ cells were split into CD45RA+ naive and CD45RA-negative memory subsets.

The sequenced sample was naive CD4+ T cells from PBMCs. The subset here: CD45RA+ positively selected. This chain uses TRBV6-6 with TRBJ2-2, with D possibly matching TRBD2 (5 bases). This receptor was taken from a man between 18 and 35 years old in good health. Some clones in this sample may be carry-over from other donors' samples. The CDR3 nucleotides are TGTGCCAGCAGTTTGGACTTTAACACCGGGGAGCTGTTTTTT. Protein sequence: CASSLDFNTGELFF.